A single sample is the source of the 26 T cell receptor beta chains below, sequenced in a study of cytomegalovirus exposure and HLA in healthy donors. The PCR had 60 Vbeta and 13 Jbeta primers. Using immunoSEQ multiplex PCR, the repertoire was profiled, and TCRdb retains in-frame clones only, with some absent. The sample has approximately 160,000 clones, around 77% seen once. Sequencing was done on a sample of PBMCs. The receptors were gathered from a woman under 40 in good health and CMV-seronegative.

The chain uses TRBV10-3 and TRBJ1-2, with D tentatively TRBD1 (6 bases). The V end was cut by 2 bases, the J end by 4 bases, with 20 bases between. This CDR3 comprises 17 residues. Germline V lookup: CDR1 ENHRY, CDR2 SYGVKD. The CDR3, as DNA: TGTGCCATCAGTGAGGTGTCTGGACAGCCGGTACCCTATGGCTACACCTTC. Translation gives CAISEVSGQPVPYGYTF.

In nucleotides, the CDR3 is TGTGCCAGCAGCTTCCCCCCTCAGTTCAATCAGCCCCAGCATTTT. Its translation: CASSFPPQFNQPQHF. The V gene is TRBV6-6, the J gene TRBJ1-5; D is uncertain. Per the germline V gene, CDR1 is MNHNY and CDR2 is SVGAGI (reference sequence). Trimming took 6 bases from V and 3 from J, leaving 15 bases between them. The CDR3 totals 15 residues.

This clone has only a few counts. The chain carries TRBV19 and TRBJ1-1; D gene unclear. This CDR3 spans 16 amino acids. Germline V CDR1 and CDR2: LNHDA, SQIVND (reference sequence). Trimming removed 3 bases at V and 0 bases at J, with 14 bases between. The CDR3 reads CASSISRRVMNTEAFF. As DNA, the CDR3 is TGTGCCAGTAGTATCTCTCGGCGGGTCATGAACACTGAAGCTTTCTTT. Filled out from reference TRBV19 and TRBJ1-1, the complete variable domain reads DGGITQSPKYLFRKEGQNVTLSCEQNLNHDAMYWYRQDPGQGLRLIYYSQIVNDFQKGDIAEGYSVSREKKESFPLTVTSAQKNPTAFYLCASSISRRVMNTEAFFGQGTRLTVV.

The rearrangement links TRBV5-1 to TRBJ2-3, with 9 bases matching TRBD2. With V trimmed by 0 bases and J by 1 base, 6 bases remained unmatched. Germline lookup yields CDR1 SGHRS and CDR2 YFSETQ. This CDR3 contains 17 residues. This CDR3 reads CASSLVASGARTDTQYF. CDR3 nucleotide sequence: TGCGCCAGCAGCTTGGTTGCTAGCGGGGCCCGCACAGATACGCAGTATTTT.

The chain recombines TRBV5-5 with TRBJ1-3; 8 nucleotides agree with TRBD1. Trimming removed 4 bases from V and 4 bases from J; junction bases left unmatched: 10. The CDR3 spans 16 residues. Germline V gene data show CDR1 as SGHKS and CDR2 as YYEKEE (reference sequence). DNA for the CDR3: TGTGCCAGCAGCCCACAAGTCAGGGGGCACGGAAACACCATATATTTT. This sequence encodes CASSPQVRGHGNTIYF.

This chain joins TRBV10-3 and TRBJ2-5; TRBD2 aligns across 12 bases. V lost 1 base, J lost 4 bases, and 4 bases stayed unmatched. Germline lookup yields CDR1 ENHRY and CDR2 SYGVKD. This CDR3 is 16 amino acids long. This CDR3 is CAISELRLAGVETQYF. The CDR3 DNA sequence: TGTGCCATCAGTGAGTTAAGACTAGCGGGAGTAGAGACCCAGTACTTC.

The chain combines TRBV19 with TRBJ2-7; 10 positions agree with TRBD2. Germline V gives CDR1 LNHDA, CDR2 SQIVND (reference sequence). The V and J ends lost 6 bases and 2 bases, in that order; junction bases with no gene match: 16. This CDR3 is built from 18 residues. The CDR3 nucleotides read TGTGCCAGTAGCCGAAGGTTACCTACTAGCGGGGAAACCTACGAGCAGTACTTC. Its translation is CASSRRLPTSGETYEQYF.

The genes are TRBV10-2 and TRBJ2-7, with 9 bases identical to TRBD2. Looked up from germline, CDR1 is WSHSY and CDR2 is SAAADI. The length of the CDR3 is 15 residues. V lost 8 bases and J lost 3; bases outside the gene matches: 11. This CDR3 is CASRRGLAGSYEQYF. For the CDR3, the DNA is TGCGCCAGCCGGAGGGGGCTAGCGGGGAGCTACGAGCAGTACTTC.

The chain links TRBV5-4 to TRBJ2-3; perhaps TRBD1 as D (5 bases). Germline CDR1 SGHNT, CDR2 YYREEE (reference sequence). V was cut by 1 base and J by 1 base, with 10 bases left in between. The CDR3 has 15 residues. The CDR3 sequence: CASSLRGRGTDTQYF. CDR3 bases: TGTGCCAGCAGCTTGAGAGGCAGGGGCACAGATACGCAGTATTTT.

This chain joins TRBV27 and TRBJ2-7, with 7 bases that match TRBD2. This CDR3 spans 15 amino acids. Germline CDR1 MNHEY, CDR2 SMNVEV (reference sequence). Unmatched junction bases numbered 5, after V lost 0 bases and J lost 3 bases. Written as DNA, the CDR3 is TGTGCCAGCAGTTTATCACGGGGGGAACGCTACGAGCAGTACTTC. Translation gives CASSLSRGERYEQYF.

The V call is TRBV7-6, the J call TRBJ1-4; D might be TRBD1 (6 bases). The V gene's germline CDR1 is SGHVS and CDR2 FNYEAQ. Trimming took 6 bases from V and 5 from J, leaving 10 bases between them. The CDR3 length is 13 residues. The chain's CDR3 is CASSRGQNEKLFF. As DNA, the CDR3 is TGTGCCAGCAGTCGTGGACAGAATGAAAAACTGTTTTTT. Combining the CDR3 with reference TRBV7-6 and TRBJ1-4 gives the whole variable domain GAGVSQSPRYKVTKRGQDVALRCDPISGHVSLYWYRQALGQGPEFLTYFNYEAQQDKSGLPNDRFSAERPEGSISTLTIQRTEQRDSAMYRCASSRGQNEKLFFGSGTQLSVL.

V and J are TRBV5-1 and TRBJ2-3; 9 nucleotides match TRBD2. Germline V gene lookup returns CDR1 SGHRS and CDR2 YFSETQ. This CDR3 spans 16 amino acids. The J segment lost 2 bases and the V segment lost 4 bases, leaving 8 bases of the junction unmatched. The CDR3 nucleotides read TGCGCCAGCAGCCCGGGAGCTAGCGGGGACACAGATACGCAGTATTTT. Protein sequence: CASSPGASGDTDTQYF.

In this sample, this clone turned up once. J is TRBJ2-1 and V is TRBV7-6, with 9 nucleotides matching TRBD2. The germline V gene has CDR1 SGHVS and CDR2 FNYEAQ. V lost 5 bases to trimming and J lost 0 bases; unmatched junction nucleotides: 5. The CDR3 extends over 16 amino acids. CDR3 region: CASSGMRGGSYNEQFF. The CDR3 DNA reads TGTGCCAGCAGCGGAATGCGGGGGGGCTCCTACAATGAGCAGTTCTTC.

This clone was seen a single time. DNA of the CDR3: TGTGCCAGCAGCTTAGACCACATTGGAGGGGGCAACACTGAAGCTTTCTTT. This translates into CASSLDHIGGGNTEAFF. The chain employs TRBV7-8 and TRBJ1-1; TRBD1 agrees at 7 bases. The CDR3 sequence is 17 residues long. Per germline, CDR1 SGHVS and CDR2 FQNEAQ. J was trimmed by 2 bases and V by 1 base; bases with no gene match: 10.

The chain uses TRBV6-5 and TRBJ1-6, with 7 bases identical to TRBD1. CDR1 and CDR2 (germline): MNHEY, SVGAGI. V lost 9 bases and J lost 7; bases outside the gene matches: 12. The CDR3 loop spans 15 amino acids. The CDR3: CASRREQGINSPLHF. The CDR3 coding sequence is TGTGCCAGTAGGAGGGAACAGGGGATCAATTCACCCCTCCACTTT.

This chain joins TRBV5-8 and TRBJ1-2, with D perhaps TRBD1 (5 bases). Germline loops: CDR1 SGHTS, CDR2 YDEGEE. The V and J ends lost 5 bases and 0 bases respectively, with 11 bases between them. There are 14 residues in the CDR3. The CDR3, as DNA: TGTGCCAGCAGAAAAGTGGGGCCTAACTATGGCTACACCTTC. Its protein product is CASRKVGPNYGYTF.

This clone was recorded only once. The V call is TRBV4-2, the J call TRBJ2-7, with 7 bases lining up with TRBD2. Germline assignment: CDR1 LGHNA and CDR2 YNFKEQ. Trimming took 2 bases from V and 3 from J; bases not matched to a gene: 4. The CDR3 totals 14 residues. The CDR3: CASSQPGTNYEQYF. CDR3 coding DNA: TGTGCCAGCAGCCAACCCGGGACTAACTACGAGCAGTACTTC.

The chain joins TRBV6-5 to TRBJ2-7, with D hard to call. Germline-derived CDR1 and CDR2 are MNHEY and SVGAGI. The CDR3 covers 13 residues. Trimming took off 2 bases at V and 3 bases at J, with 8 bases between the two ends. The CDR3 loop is CASSYLPGYEQYF. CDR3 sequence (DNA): TGTGCCAGCAGTTACCTTCCAGGCTACGAGCAGTACTTC.

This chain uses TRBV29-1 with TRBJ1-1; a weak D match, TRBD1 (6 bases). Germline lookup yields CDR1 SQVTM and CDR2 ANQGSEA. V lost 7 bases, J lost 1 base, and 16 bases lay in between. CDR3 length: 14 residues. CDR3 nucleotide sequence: TGCAGCGCCAACAAAGACAGGACGAACACTGAAGCTTTCTTT. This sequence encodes CSANKDRTNTEAFF.

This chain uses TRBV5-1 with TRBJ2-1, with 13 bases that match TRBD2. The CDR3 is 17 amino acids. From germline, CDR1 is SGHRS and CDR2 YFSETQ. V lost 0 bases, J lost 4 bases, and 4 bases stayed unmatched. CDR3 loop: CASSLELAGGPYNEQFF. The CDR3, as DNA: TGCGCCAGCAGCTTGGAACTAGCGGGGGGGCCTTACAATGAGCAGTTCTTC.

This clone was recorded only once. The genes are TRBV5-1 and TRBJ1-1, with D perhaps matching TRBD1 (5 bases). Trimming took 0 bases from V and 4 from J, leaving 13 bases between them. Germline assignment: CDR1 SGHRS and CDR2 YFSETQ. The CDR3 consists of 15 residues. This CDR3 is CASSLAQSGITEAFF. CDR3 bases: TGCGCCAGCAGCTTGGCTCAATCAGGGATCACTGAAGCTTTCTTT.

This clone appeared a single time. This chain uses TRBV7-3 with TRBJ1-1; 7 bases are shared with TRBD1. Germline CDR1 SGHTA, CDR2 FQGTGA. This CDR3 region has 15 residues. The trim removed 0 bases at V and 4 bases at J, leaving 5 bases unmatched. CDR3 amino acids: CASSLTHRGSTEAFF. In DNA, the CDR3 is TGTGCCAGCAGCTTAACTCACAGGGGCAGCACTGAAGCTTTCTTT.

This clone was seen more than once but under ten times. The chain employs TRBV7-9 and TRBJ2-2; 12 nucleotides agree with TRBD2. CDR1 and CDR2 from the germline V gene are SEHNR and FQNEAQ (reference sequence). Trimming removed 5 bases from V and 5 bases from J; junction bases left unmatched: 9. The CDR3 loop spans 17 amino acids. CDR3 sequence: CASSLRLAGAVTGELFF. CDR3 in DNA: TGTGCCAGCAGCCTCCGACTAGCGGGAGCGGTTACCGGGGAGCTGTTTTTT.

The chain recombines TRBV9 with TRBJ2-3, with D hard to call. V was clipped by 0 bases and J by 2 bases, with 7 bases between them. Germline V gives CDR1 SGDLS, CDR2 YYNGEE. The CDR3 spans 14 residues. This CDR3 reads CASSVGGVTDTQYF. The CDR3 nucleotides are TGTGCCAGCAGCGTAGGCGGAGTCACAGATACGCAGTATTTT.

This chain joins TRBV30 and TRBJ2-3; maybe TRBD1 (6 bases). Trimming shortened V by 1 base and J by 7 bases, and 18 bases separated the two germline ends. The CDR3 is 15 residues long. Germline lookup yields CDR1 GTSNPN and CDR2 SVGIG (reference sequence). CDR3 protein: CAWSGHVGAQYTQYF. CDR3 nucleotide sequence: TGTGCCTGGAGTGGTCATGTGGGGGCACAATATACGCAGTATTTT.

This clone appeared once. CDR3 residues: CASSLWQGSYGYTF. The DNA for the CDR3 is TGTGCCAGCAGTTTATGGCAGGGGTCGTATGGCTACACCTTC. The chain carries TRBV28 and TRBJ1-2; possible D gene TRBD1, 6 bases. Germline values: CDR1 MDHEN, CDR2 SYDVKM. The V end lost 0 bases, the J end lost 5 bases, and 10 bases lay between the germline ends. This CDR3 comprises 14 residues.